This is a list of T cell receptor beta chains from one sample in a study of CD4 T cells in relation to SARS-CoV-2 and coronaviruses. Their antigens remain unidentified. Produced via immunoSEQ multiplex PCR; TCRdb's table is partial and in-frame only. The sample contains around 11,000 clones, around 84% of which appear only once. Sequenced input: CD4+ T cells from PBMCs, cultured in vitro. These receptors were collected from a human donor in good health. The conserved cysteine and the conserved F or W are not part of the CDR3 here. Fields, in order: V gene, J gene, CDR3 protein.

TRBV11-2	TRBJ2-7	ASSLTSGSYEQY
TRBV11-2	TRBJ2-7	ASSLVRDTPREQY
TRBV4-1	TRBJ2-3	ASSSAGGVDTQY
TRBV12-5	TRBJ1-3	ASGIPPRSFSGNTIY
TRBV5-6	TRBJ1-5	ASSLGQLNQPQH
TRBV11-1	TRBJ1-1	ASTLDRRIPEAF
TRBV19	TRBJ2-7	ASSTWTGRGGYEQY
TRBV19	TRBJ1-2	ASSIDRQGRFGYT
TRBV12-3/TRBV12-4	TRBJ2-7	ASSFGTGDEQY
TRBV5-1	TRBJ1-2	ASSLGGVIRGSYGYT
TRBV12-3/TRBV12-4	TRBJ1-2	ASSFRSNYGYT
TRBV29-1	TRBJ1-5	SVGQGGNQPQH
TRBV20-1	TRBJ2-5	KAGNQETQY